The entry below gives a single TCR beta chain sequence along with its context. Measured with immunoSEQ multiplex PCR; TCRdb has only the in-frame clones, and not every one. The profile covers fewer than 200,000 clones, with approximately 82% appearing a single time and 4.4% taken by the ten largest. The data belong to a study of blood T cell repertoires in COVID-19. Everyone who took part was about 18 to 89 years old, and they came from roughly 25 US areas. Cohort 3 recovered donors had two negative PCRs, clearance, or symptom resolution. The CDR3 is made up of 16 amino acids. V was pared by 0 bases and J by 5 bases, with 13 bases between. Germline CDR1 reads MNHEY; CDR2 reads SVGEGT.

The source material was PBMCs or T cells enriched from blood (not recorded which). The chain has TRBV6-2 or TRBV6-3 and TRBJ2-2; D might be TRBD1 (6 bases). This TCR was sampled from a woman between 45 and 65 years old who had recovered from COVID-19. The CDR3 nucleotides are TGTGCCAGCAGTTACTCGCGAAGAAGGGGGACCGGGGAGCTGTTTTTT. Its protein product is CASSYSRRRGTGELFF.